The 2 T cell receptor beta chains presented below share a single source sample, sequenced in a study of cytomegalovirus exposure and HLA in healthy donors. PCR used 60 Vbeta primers and 13 Jbeta primers. The repertoire was sequenced with immunoSEQ multiplex PCR; TCRdb's copy has only in-frame clones and lacks some. The data contain under 80,000 clones, over 70% of them singletons. The sequencing sample was made of PBMCs. The source is a woman between 40 and 55 years old in good health and CMV-seronegative.

The rearrangement uses TRBV2 and TRBJ2-5; a possible D gene is TRBD2 (8 bases). CDR1 is SNHLY and CDR2 is FYNNEI in the germline V gene. The CDR3 has 19 amino acids. Trimming pared 3 bases from V and 4 bases from J, leaving 27 bases between. The chain's CDR3 is CASSDTTFGRGQRGETQYF. The CDR3 DNA is TGTGCCAGCAGTGATACTACCTTCGGGAGGGGGCAAAGGGGAGAGACCCAGTACTTC.

The gene calls are TRBV5-4 and TRBJ1-1, with TRBD1 as a possible D gene (6 bases). The germline V gene encodes CDR1 SGHNT and CDR2 YYREEE (reference sequence). Trimming pared 0 bases from V and 3 bases from J, leaving 12 bases between. The CDR3 sequence is 15 residues long. The CDR3 DNA follows: TGTGCCAGCAGCTTGGGTCGGGGGGGCTACACTGAAGCTTTCTTT. Translation: CASSLGRGGYTEAFF.